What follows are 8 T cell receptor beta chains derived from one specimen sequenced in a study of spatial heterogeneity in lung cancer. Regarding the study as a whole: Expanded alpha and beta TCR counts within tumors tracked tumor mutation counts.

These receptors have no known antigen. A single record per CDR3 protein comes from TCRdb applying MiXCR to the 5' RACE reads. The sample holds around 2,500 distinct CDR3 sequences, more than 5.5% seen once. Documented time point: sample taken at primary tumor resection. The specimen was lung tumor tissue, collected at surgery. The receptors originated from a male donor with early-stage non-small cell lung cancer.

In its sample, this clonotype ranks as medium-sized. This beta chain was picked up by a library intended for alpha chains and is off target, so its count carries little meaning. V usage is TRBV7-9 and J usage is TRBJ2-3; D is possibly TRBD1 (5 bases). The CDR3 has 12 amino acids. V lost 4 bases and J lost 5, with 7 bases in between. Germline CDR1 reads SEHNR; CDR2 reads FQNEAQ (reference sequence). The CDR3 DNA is TGTGCCAGCAGCTCAGGGCAAGATACGCAGTATTTT. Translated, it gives CASSSGQDTQYF.

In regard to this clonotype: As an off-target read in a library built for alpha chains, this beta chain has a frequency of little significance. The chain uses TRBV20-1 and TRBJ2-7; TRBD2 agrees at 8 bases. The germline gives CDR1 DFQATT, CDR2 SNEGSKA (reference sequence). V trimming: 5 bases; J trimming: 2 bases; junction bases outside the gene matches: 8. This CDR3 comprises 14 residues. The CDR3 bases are TGCAGTGCTCCCCAGCGGGGGCCGACCTACGAGCAGTACTTC. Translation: CSAPQRGPTYEQYF.

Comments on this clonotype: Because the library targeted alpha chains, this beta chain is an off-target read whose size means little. CDR3 residues: CASSFWTGNQPQHF. CDR3 coding DNA: TGTGCCAGCAGCTTCTGGACAGGGAATCAGCCCCAGCATTTT. V is TRBV5-6 and J is TRBJ1-5; TRBD1 agrees at 8 bases. The CDR3 consists of 14 residues. V trimming: 2 bases; J trimming: 4 bases; junction bases outside the gene matches: 2. CDR1 SGHDT and CDR2 YYEEEE come from the germline V gene.

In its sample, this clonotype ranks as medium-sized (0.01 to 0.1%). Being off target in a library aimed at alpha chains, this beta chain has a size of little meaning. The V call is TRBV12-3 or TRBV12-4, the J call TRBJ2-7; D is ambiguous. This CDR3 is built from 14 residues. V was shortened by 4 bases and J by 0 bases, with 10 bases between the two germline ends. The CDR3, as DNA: TGTGCCAGCAGTTCTAGACACGGCTCCTACGAGCAGTACTTC. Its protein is CASSSRHGSYEQYF.

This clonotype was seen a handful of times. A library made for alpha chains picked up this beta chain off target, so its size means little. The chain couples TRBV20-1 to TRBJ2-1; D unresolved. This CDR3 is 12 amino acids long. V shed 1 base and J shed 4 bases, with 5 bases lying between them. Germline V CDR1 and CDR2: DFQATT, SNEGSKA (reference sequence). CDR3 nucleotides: TGCAGTGCTAGAGCCTATTACAATGAGCAGTTCTTC. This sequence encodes CSARAYYNEQFF.

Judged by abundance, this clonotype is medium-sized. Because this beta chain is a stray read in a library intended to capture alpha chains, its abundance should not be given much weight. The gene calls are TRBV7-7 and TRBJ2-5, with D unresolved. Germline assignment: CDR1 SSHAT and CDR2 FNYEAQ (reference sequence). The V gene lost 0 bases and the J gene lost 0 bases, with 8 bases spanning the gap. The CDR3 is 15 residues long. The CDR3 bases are TGTGCCAGCAGCTTAGCGATGGGGAACCAAGAGACCCAGTACTTC. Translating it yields CASSLAMGNQETQYF. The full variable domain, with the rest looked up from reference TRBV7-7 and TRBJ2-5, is GAGVSQSPRYKVTKRGQDVTLRCDPISSHATLYWYQQALGQGPEFLTYFNYEAQPDKSGLPSDRFSAERPEGSISTLTIQRTEQRDSAMYRCASSLAMGNQETQYFGPGTRLLVL.

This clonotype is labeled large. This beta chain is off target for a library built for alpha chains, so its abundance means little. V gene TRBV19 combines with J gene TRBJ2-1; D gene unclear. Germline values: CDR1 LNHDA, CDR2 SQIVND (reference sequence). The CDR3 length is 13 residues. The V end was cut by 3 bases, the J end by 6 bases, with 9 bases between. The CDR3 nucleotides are TGTGCCAGTAGTATCCAAGGGCCCAATGAGCAGTTCTTC. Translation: CASSIQGPNEQFF. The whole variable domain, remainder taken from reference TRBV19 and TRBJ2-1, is DGGITQSPKYLFRKEGQNVTLSCEQNLNHDAMYWYRQDPGQGLRLIYYSQIVNDFQKGDIAEGYSVSREKKESFPLTVTSAQKNPTAFYLCASSIQGPNEQFFGPGTRLTVL.

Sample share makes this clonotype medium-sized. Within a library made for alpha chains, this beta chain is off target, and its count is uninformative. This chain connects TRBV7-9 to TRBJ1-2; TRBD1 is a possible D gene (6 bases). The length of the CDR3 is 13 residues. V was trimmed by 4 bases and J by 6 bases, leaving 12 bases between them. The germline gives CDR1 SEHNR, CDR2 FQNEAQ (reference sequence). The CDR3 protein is CASSSAGGDGYTF. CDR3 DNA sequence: TGTGCCAGCAGCTCCGCTGGGGGCGATGGCTACACCTTC.